Sequencing of this T cell receptor (beta chain) was carried out in a study of blood T cell repertoires in COVID-19 (TCRdb year 2020). Context from the whole study: Collaborator samples came from the United States, Italy and Spain and covered acute and convalescent phases of COVID-19. The samples were drawn from the first 160 participants of the ongoing ImmuneRACE study and from over a thousand subjects provided by 6 global collaborators. Where available, HLA class I and class II types were taken from metadata supplied by the sample provider and were not determined by assay-based typing. The repertoires were released in a freely available public database intended as a resource for research on the immune response to SARS-CoV-2. The material from the prospective study consisted of cDNA or gDNA derived from T cells, B-cell-depleted T cells, or PBMCs. A de-identified subject ID, COVID-19 status, age in years and sex were almost always included in the sample metadata. Deeply sampled blood TCRbeta repertoires from subjects exposed to, actively infected with, or recovered from COVID-19 were included in the dataset.

For CDR1 and CDR2, the germline V gene (reference sequence) lists LNHNV and YYDKDF. From the cysteine up to the phenylalanine, the CDR3 has a length of 16 residues. Kept here is only the CDR3 DNA, which spans 48 bases and is read in frame from base 1. Trimming accounts for 3 bases at V and 4 bases at J, while the number of junction bases matched to no gene is 4. Here is what the overall study found, with its caveats: The amount of clinical and demographic metadata varied by source and participant and was provided uncurated.

Remarks on this clone: It lacks a known antigen. No per-base quality is available; no much larger clone lies one base away.

Each collaborating institution followed its own protocols to collect whole blood in K2EDTA tubes. For TCRbeta analysis, collaborators shipped samples in one of three forms: frozen whole blood, isolated PBMCs, or DNA extracted from either of those sample types. TCRbeta CDR3 regions were amplified from genomic DNA by means of the immunoSEQ Assay, a bias-controlled multiplex PCR. The study's own analysis went as follows. The number of nucleated cells in each sample was estimated from the amplification of reference gene primers within the assay. To quantify the absolute abundance of each unique TCRbeta CDR3 rearrangement, sequence reads were collapsed and filtered. Productive Simpson clonality was computed per sample as the square root of Simpson's diversity index over productive rearrangements. Held by TCRdb, this immuneACCESS table contains in-frame sequences only and omits some clones. Under half of the omission traces to an unresolved V gene where checked; the cause of the rest is unknown. That table gives V, J and clone size, and the DNA gave D and trimming. The table for this sample lists 130,000 or so clones; more than 60% of them were counted only once. In total, the top ten clones hold approximately 2.1% of the sample.

The sequenced sample was peripheral blood. This TCR was sampled from a woman aged 70-85 years with acute or convalescent COVID-19. The receptor chain draws on TRBV15 and TRBJ2-2; 11 central bases correspond to TRBD1. The CDR3 region has the sequence CATSRGDRGSTGELFF. The sequence in DNA is TGTGCCACCAGCAGGGGGGACAGGGGGAGCACCGGGGAGCTGTTTTTT.